These T cell receptor beta chains were read from a single sample in a study of T-cell reconstitution after alpha-beta-depleted transplantation in children. A single record per CDR3 protein comes from TCRdb applying MiXCR to the PCR reads. The sample lists about 500,000 distinct CDR3 sequences, approximately 32% seen once, with 2% to 2.5% in the top ten. The input for sequencing was PBMCs from the stem cell graft donor, taken from the stem cell graft. The source of these receptors is a human donor who donated a stem cell graft to a child with aplastic anemia. The CDR3 runs from the conserved cysteine through the conserved F or W. Only some rows state a clone size, as once, few, many or a class for expanded clones.

CASSLDRGARDTQYF | TRBV5-6 | few
CASSEASGFLYNEQFF | TRBV25-1 | .
CASSPIEGRGPYNEQFF | TRBV7-7 | once
CASSTIPSRQGETQYF | TRBV19 | .
CASSWGKTSGTYEQYF | TRBV12-3/TRBV12-4 | few
CASSPPGPVGTGELFF | TRBV5-1 | few
CASSPSGSLNTEAFF | TRBV9 | .
CASSRVGYGYTF | TRBV27 | few
CASSLVMNQPQHF | TRBV12-3/TRBV12-4 | .
CASSYGLRHVNTEAFF | TRBV6-2/TRBV6-3 | .
CSARDSLLATYNEQFF | TRBV20-1 | .
CSARDRVGPDGTGELFF | TRBV20-1 | .
CARLIQGGNEQFF | TRBV25-1 | .
CASSSGGRASGANVLTF | TRBV11-2 | few
CASSPPGGLLNNEQFF | TRBV18 | .
CASSSQRDRTDTQYF | TRBV11-2 | few
CASSGSARREAFF | TRBV27 | few
CASSSDLETSVTGELFF | TRBV6-5 | few
CASTYNREGEQYF | TRBV6-2/TRBV6-3 | .
CSVGQGLQETQYF | TRBV29-1 | few
CASSLYRDSEAFF | TRBV27 | few
CATSRDGDSPLHF | TRBV15 | few
CASSSRNTGELFF | TRBV5-1 | many
CASSFPWAGPTTNEKLFF | TRBV11-1 | .
CASSQDVIEGGRETQYF | TRBV4-1 | few
CAWSWQPNQPQHF | TRBV30 | few
CASSSSRGAGTGELFF | TRBV9 | once
CATSENTEAFF | TRBV24-1 | .